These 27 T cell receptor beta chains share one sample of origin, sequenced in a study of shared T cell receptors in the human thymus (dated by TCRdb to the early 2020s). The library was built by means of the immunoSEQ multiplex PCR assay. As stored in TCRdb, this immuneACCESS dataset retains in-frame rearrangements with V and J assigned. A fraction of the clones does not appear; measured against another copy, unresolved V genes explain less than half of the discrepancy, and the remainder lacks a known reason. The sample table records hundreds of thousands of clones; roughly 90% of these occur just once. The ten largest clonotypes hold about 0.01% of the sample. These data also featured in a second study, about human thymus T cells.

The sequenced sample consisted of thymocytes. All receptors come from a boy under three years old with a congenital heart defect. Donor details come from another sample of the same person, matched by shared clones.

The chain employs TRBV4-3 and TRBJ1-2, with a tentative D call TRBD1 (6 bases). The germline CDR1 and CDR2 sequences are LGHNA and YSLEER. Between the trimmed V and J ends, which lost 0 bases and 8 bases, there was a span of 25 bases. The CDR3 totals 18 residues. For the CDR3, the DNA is TGCGCCAGCAGCCAAGATGGGACAATGCCTGGACCCCCCCAGGGCTACACCTTC. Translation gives CASSQDGTMPGPPQGYTF.

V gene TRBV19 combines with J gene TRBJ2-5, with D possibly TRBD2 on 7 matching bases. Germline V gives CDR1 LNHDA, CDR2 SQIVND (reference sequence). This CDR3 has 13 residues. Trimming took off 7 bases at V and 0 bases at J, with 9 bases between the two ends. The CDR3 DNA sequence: TGTGCCAGTAAAGGGGGGGACCAAGAGACCCAGTACTTC. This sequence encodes CASKGGDQETQYF.

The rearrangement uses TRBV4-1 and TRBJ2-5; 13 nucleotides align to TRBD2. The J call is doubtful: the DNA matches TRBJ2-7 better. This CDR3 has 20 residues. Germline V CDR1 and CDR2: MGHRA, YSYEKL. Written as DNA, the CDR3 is TGCGCCAGCAGCCAGCCCTCACTAGCGGGAGGGTTGGGGGGCTCCTACGAGCAGTACTTC. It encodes CASSQPSLAGGLGGSYEQYF.

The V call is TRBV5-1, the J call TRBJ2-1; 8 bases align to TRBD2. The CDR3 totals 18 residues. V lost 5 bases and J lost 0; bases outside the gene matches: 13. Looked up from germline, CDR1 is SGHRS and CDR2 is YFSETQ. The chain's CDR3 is CASREPSGRPLSYNEQFF. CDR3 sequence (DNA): TGCGCCAGCAGGGAGCCGAGCGGGAGACCCCTCTCCTACAATGAGCAGTTCTTC.

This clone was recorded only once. DNA of the CDR3: TGTGCCAGCAGCCAAGATCGGGGCCGGGACACGCACCCTTCGTATGGCTACACCTTC. As protein: CASSQDRGRDTHPSYGYTF. This chain joins TRBV4-2 and TRBJ1-2, with a tentative D call TRBD1 (6 bases). This CDR3 contains 19 residues. V lost 0 bases and J 5 bases, leaving 25 bases between the germline ends. Germline V gene lookup returns CDR1 LGHNA and CDR2 YNFKEQ.

CDR3 in amino acids: CASSEAFLAGDGYEQYF. The CDR3 DNA reads as TGTGCCAGCAGTGAAGCCTTTTTGGCGGGAGACGGCTACGAGCAGTACTTC. The chain joins TRBV6-1 to TRBJ2-7, with TRBD2 matching 7 bases. Germline CDR1 is MNHNS and CDR2 is SASEGT. V shed 0 bases and J 3 bases; nucleotides not matched to a gene: 11. CDR3 length: 17 residues.

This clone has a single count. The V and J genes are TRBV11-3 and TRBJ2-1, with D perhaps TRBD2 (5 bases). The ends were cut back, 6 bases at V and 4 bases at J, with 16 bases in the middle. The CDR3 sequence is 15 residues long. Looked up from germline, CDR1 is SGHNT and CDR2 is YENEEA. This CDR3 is CASSGTSDLYNEQFF. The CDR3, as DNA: TGTGCCAGCAGTGGTACTAGTGACCTTTACAATGAGCAGTTCTTC. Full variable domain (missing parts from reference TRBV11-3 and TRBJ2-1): EAGVVQSPRYKIIEKKQPVAFWCNPISGHNTLYWYLQNLGQGPELLIRYENEEAVDDSQLPKDRFSAERLKGVDSTLKIQPAELGDSAVYLCASSGTSDLYNEQFFGPGTRLTVL.

The CDR3 protein is CANSDRITNSGRPEGEQYF. The CDR3 coding sequence is TGTGCCAACTCGGACCGTATTACTAATAGCGGGAGGCCCGAGGGGGAGCAGTACTTC. The chain links TRBV2 to TRBJ2-7, with 10 bases that match TRBD2. This CDR3 spans 19 amino acids. The J segment lost 7 bases and the V segment lost 10 bases, leaving 28 bases of the junction unmatched. Germline assignment: CDR1 SNHLY and CDR2 FYNNEI. Complete variable domain (other parts from reference TRBV2 and TRBJ2-7): EPEVTQTPSHQVTQMGQEVILRCVPISNHLYFYWYRQILGQKVEFLVSFYNNEISEKSEIFDDQFSVERPDGSNFTLKIRSTKLEDSAMYFCANSDRITNSGRPEGEQYFGPGTRLTVT.

The CDR3 nucleotides are TGTGCCAGCAGTGGGCGGGGACTAGCGGGAGATACGCAGTATTTT. It translates to CASSGRGLAGDTQYF. The chain has TRBV25-1 and TRBJ2-3, with 12 bases aligning to TRBD2. Germline V gene lookup returns CDR1 MGHDK and CDR2 SYGVNS. The V and J ends lost 4 bases and 5 bases, in that order; junction bases with no gene match: 4. The CDR3 totals 15 residues.

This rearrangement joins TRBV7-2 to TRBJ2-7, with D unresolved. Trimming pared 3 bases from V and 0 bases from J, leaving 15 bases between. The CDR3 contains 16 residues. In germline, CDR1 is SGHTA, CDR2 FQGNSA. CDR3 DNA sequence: TGTGCCAGCAGCTTGGAGCCTCTCAGCCACTCCTACGAGCAGTACTTC. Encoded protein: CASSLEPLSHSYEQYF.

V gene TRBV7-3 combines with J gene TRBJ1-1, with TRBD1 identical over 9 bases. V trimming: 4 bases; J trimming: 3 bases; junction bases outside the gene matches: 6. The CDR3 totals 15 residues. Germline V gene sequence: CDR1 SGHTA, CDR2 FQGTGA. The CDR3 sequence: CASSSSTGGDTEAFF. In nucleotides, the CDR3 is TGTGCCAGCAGCTCTTCGACAGGGGGGGACACTGAAGCTTTCTTT. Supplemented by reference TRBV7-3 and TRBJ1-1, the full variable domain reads GAGVSQTPSNKVTEKGKYVELRCDPISGHTALYWYRQSLGQGPEFLIYFQGTGAADDSGLPNDRFFAVRPEGSVSTLKIQRTERGDSAVYLCASSSSTGGDTEAFFGQGTRLTVV.

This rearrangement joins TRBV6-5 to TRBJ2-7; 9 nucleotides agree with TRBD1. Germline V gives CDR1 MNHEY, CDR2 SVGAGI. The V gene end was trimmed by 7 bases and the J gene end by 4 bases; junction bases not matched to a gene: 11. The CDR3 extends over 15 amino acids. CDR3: CASTYGRTGAYEQYF. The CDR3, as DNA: TGTGCCAGCACCTACGGACGGACAGGGGCTTACGAGCAGTACTTC.

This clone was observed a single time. Written as DNA, the CDR3 is TGTGCCAGCAGTTCACCTACAGGGGTCGGGGCCAACGTCCTGACTTTC. Translation: CASSSPTGVGANVLTF. J is TRBJ2-6 and V is TRBV27; 7 bases align to TRBD1. CDR1 and CDR2 (germline): MNHEY, SMNVEV (reference sequence). This CDR3 contains 16 residues. Unmatched junction bases numbered 7, after V lost 4 bases and J lost 4 bases. The whole variable domain, filled in from reference TRBV27 and TRBJ2-6, reads EAQVTQNPRYLITVTGKKLTVTCSQNMNHEYMSWYRQDPGLGLRQIYYSMNVEVTDKGDVPEGYKVSRKEKRNFPLILESPSPNQTSLYFCASSSPTGVGANVLTFGAGSRLTVL.

CDR3 DNA sequence: TGTGCCACCAGCGTGGGACACTTTAGCTCCTACAATGAGCAGTTCTTC. The encoded protein is CATSVGHFSSYNEQFF. The rearrangement links TRBV15 to TRBJ2-1; perhaps TRBD1 as D (6 bases). Germline-derived CDR1 and CDR2 are LNHNV and YYDKDF (reference sequence). The CDR3 has 16 amino acids. V was clipped by 5 bases and J by 0 bases, with 14 bases between them.

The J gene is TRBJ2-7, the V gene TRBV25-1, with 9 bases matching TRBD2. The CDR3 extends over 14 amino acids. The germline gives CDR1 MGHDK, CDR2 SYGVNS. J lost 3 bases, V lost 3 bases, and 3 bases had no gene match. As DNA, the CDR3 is TGTGCCAGCAGTGACAGCGGGAGGAACTACGAGCAGTACTTC. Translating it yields CASSDSGRNYEQYF.

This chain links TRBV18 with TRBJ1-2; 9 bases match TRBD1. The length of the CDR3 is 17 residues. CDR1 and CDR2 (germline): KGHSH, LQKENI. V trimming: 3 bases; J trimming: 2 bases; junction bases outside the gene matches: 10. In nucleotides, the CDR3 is TGTGCCAGCTCACCCCAAACTAAGACAGGGGGGAACTATGGCTACACCTTC. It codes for CASSPQTKTGGNYGYTF.

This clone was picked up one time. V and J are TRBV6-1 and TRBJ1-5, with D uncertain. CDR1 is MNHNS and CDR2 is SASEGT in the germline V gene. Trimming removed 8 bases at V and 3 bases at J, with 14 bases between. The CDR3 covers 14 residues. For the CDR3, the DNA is TGTGCCAGCCTTGGCGGCCGGGACAATCAGCCCCAGCATTTT. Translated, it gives CASLGGRDNQPQHF.

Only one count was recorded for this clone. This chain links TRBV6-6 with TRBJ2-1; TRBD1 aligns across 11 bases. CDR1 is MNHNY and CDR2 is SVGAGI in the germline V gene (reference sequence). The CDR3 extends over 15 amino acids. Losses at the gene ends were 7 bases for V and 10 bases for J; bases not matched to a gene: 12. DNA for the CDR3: TGTGCCAGCACCCAGACCGGGACAGGGGGAGGGGAGCAGTTCTTC. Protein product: CASTQTGTGGGEQFF.

The CDR3 sequence is CAWRKCPNTIYF. The CDR3 DNA reads TGTGCCTGGAGAAAATGTCCGAACACCATATATTTT. The chain joins TRBV30 to TRBJ1-3; the D is unclear. Germline lookup yields CDR1 GTSNPN and CDR2 SVGIG (reference sequence). The CDR3 is 12 amino acids. Trimming removed 3 bases at V and 7 bases at J, with 10 bases between.

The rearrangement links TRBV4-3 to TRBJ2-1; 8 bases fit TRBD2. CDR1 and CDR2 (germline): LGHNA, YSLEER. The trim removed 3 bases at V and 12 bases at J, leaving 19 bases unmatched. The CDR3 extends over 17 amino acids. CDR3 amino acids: CASSQEFSASGSTVQFF. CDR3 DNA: TGCGCCAGCAGCCAGGAGTTTAGTGCTAGCGGGTCGACTGTGCAGTTCTTC.

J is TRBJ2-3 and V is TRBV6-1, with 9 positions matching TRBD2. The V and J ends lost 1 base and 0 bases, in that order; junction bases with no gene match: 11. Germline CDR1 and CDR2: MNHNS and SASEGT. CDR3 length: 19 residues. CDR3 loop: CASSEVASGTLFSTDTQYF. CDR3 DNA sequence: TGTGCCAGCAGTGAAGTGGCTAGCGGGACCCTTTTTAGCACAGATACGCAGTATTTT.

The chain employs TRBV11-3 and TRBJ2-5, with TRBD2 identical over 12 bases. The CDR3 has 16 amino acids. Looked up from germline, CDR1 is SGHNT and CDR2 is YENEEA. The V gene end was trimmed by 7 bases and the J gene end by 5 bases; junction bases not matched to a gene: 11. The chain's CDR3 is CASTTTSGRGGETQYF. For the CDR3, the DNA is TGTGCCAGCACGACGACTAGCGGGAGAGGCGGGGAGACCCAGTACTTC.

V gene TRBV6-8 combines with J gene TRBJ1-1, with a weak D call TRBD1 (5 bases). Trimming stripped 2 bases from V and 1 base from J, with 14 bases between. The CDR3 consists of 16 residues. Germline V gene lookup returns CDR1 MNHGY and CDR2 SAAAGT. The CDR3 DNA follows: TGTGCCAGCAGTTACGGGGGGGGGTCTGGGAACACTGAAGCTTTCTTT. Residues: CASSYGGGSGNTEAFF.

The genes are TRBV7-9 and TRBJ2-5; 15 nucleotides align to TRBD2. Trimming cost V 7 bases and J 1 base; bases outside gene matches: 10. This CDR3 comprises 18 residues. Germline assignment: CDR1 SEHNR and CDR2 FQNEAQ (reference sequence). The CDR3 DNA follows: TGTGCCAGCATCCCAGGGACTAGCGGGAGGCCCCGCCAAGAGACCCAGTACTTC. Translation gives CASIPGTSGRPRQETQYF. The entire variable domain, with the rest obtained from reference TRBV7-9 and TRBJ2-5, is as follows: DTGVSQNPRHKITKRGQNVTFRCDPISEHNRLYWYRQTLGQGPEFLTYFQNEAQLEKSRLLSDRFSAERPKGSFSTLEIQRTEQGDSAMYLCASIPGTSGRPRQETQYFGPGTRLLVL.

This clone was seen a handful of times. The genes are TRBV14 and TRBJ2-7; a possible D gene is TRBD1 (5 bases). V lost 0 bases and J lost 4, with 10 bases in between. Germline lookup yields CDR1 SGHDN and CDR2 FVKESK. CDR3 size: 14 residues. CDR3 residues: CASSQDNRLYEQYF. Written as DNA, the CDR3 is TGTGCCAGCAGCCAAGATAACAGGTTGTACGAGCAGTACTTC.

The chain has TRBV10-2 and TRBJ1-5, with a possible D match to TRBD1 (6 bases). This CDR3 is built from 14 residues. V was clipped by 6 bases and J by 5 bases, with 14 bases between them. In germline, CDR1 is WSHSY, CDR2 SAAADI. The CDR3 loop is CASRETGWDQPQHF. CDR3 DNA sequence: TGCGCCAGCAGGGAGACAGGTTGGGATCAGCCCCAGCATTTT.

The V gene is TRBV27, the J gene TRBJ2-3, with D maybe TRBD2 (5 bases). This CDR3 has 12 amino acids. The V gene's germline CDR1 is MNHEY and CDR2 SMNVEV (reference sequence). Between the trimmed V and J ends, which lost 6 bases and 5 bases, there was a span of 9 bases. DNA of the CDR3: TGTGCCAGCAGACGAGCGGAAGATACGCAGTATTTT. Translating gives CASRRAEDTQYF.